Given below is one T cell receptor (beta chain) in context. Sequencing used immunoSEQ multiplex PCR; TCRdb keeps in-frame clones, though not all of them. The table lists approximately 97,000 clones, approximately 95% of them singletons. The CDR3 totals 13 residues. Between the trimmed V and J ends, which lost 2 bases and 8 bases, there was a span of 10 bases. In germline, CDR1 is KGHSH, CDR2 LQKENI. The sample comes from a study of cytomegalovirus exposure and HLA in healthy donors. This clonotype was sampled from a woman younger than 45 in good health and CMV-seropositive. This chain uses TRBV18 with TRBJ2-1; no firm D call. Material: PBMCs. This chain's CDR3 is CASSPFQVDEQFF. The CDR3 DNA is TGTGCCAGCTCACCATTCCAGGTCGATGAGCAGTTCTTC.